Listed here is a single TCR beta chain. As yet, its antigen is unknown. This CDR3 is built from 12 residues. Germline assignment: CDR1 SNHLY and CDR2 FYNNEI. Trimming cost V 6 bases and J 3 bases, with 9 bases left between them. This sample stems from a study of cytomegalovirus exposure and HLA in healthy donors. Study-wide findings and caveats: Clonal expansion, a later analysis showed, was greater in HLA-associated TCR beta chains than in equally common others.

Primers: 60 Vbeta forward and 13 Jbeta reverse. TCRdb's table, derived via immunoSEQ multiplex PCR, lists solely in-frame clones and lacks some. This table has 95,000 to 100,000 clones, 65% to 80% appearing once. The sequencing sample was made of PBMCs. The clonotype was recovered from a man aged 45-65 years in good health and CMV-seronegative. The J gene is TRBJ2-7, the V gene TRBV2, with D possibly being TRBD1 (5 bases). The CDR3 here is CASSKDSYEQYF. The CDR3 region has the DNA TGTGCCAGCAGCAAAGACAGCTACGAGCAGTACTTC.